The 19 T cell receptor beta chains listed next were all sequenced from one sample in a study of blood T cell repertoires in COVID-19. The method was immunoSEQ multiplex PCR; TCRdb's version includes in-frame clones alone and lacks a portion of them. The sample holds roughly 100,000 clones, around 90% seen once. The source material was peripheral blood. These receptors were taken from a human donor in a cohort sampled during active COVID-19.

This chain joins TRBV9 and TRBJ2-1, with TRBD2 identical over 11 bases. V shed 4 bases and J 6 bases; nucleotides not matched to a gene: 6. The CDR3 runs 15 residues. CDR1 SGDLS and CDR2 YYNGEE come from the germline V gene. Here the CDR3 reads CASSPSGRPSNEQFF. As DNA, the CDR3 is TGTGCCAGCAGCCCTAGCGGGAGGCCCTCCAATGAGCAGTTCTTC.

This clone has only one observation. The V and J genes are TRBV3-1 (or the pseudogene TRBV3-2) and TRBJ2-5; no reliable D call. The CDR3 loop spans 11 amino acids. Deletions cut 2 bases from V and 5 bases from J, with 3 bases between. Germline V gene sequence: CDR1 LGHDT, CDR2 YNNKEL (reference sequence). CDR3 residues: CASSQYETQYF. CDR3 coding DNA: TGTGCCAGCAGCCAATATGAGACCCAGTACTTC.

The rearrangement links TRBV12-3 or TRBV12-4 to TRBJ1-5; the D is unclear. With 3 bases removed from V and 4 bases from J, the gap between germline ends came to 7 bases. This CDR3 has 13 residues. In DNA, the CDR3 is TGTGCCAGCAGTTTTGCGGGAAATCAGCCCCAGCATTTT. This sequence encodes CASSFAGNQPQHF.

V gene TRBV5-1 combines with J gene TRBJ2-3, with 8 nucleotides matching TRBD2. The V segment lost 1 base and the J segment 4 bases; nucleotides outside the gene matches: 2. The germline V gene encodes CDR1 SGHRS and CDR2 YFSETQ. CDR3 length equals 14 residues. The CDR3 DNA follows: TGCGCCAGCAGCTTGACAGCGGGGGCAGATACGCAGTATTTT. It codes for CASSLTAGADTQYF.

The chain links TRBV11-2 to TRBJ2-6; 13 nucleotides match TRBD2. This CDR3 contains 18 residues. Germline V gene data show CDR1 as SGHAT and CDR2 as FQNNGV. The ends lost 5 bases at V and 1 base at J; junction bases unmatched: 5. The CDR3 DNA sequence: TGTGCCAGCAGCACGCCGGGACTAGCGGGGTCTGGGGCCAACGTCCTGACTTTC. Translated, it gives CASSTPGLAGSGANVLTF. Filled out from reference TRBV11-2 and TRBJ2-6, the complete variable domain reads EAGVAQSPRYKIIEKRQSVAFWCNPISGHATLYWYQQILGQGPKLLIQFQNNGVVDDSQLPKDRFSAERLKGVDSTLKIQPAKLEDSAVYLCASSTPGLAGSGANVLTFGAGSRLTVL.

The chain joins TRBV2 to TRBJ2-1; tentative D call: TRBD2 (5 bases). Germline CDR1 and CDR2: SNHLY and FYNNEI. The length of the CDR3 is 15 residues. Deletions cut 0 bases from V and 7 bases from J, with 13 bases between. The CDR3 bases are TGTGCCAGCAGTGAAGCGGAGGCTTTTATAAATGAGCAGTTCTTC. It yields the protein CASSEAEAFINEQFF.

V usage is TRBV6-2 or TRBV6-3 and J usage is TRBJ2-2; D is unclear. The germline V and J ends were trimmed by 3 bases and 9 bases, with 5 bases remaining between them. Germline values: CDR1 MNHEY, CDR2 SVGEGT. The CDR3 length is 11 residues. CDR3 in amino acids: CASSYKRELFF. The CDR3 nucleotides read TGTGCCAGCAGTTATAAGCGGGAGCTGTTTTTT.

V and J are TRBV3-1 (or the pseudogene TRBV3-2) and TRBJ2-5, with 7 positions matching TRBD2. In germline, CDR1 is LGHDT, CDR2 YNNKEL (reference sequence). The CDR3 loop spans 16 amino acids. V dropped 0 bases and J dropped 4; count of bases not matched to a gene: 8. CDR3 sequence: CASSQDPTSRGETQYF. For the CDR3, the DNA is TGTGCCAGCAGCCAAGATCCGACTAGCCGCGGAGAGACCCAGTACTTC.

CDR3 nucleotide sequence: TGTGCCAGCAGCTTGGGGTTTCAGGGGCCTATGAACACTGAAGCTTTCTTT. It is translated as CASSLGFQGPMNTEAFF. This chain connects TRBV11-2 to TRBJ1-1, with D perhaps matching TRBD1 (6 bases). The CDR3 consists of 17 residues. The germline gives CDR1 SGHAT, CDR2 FQNNGV. V was trimmed by 3 bases and J by 0 bases, leaving 17 bases between them.

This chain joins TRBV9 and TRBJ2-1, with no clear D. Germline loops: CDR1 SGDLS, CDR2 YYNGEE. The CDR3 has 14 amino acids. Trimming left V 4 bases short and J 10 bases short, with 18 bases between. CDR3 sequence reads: CASSSHEDWKEQFF. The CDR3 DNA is TGTGCCAGCAGCTCTCACGAGGATTGGAAGGAGCAGTTCTTC.

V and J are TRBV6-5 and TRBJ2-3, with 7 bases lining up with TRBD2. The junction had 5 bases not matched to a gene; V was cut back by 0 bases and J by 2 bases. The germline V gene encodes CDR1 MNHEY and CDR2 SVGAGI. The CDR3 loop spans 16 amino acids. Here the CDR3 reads CASSYSRTRDTDTQYF. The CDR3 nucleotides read TGTGCCAGCAGTTACTCGAGGACTAGAGACACAGATACGCAGTATTTT.

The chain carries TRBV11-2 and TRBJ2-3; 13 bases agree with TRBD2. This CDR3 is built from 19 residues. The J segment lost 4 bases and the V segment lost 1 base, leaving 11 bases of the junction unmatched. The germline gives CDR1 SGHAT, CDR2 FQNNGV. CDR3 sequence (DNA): TGTGCCAGCAGCTTAGTTGGGTTTAGGACTAGCGGGAGATCAGATACGCAGTATTTT. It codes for CASSLVGFRTSGRSDTQYF.

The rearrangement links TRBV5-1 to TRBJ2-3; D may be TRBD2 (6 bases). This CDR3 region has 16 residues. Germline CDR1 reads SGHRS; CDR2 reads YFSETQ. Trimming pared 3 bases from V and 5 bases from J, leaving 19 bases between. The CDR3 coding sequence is TGCGCCAGCAGCTCCGCAGCAACTAGCAATGAAGATACGCAGTATTTT. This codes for CASSSAATSNEDTQYF.

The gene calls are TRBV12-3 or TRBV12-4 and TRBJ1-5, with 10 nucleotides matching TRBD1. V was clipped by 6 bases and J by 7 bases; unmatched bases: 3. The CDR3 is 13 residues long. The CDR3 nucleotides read TGTGCCAGCAGGACAGGGGGCTTGCAGCCCCAGCATTTT. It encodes CASRTGGLQPQHF.

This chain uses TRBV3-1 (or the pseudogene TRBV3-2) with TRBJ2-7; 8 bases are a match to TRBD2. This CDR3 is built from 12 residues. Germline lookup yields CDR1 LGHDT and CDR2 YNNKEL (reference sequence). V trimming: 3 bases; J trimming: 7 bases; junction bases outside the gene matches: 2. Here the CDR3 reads CASSQERGEQYF. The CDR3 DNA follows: TGTGCCAGCAGCCAGGAGCGGGGGGAGCAGTACTTC.

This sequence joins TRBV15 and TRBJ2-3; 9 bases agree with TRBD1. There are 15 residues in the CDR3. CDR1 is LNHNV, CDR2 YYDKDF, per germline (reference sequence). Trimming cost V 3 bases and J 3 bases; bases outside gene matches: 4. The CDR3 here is CATSREQGATDTQYF. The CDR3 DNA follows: TGTGCCACCAGCAGGGAACAGGGGGCAACAGATACGCAGTATTTT.

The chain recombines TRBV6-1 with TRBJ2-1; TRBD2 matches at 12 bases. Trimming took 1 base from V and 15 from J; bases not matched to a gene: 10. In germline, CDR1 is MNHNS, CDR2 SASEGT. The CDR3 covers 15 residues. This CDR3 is CASSEGLAGGRSTFF. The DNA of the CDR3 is TGTGCCAGCAGTGAAGGTCTAGCGGGAGGGCGTAGTACGTTCTTC.

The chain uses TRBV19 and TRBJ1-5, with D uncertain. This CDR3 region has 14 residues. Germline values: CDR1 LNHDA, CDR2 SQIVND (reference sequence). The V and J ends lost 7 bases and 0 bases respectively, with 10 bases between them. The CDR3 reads CASTVAGSNQPQHF. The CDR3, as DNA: TGTGCCAGTACCGTGGCAGGTAGCAATCAGCCCCAGCATTTT.

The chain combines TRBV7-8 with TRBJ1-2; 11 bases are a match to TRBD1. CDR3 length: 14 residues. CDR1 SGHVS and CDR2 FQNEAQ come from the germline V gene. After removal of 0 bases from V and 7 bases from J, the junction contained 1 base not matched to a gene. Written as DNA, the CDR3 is TGTGCCAGCAGCTTAGCCGGGACAGGGGGTGGCTACACCTTC. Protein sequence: CASSLAGTGGGYTF.